This T cell receptor beta chain was documented in a study of cytomegalovirus exposure and HLA in healthy donors. Study information: Prior work identified some 120 million unique TCR beta sequences in 150 million to 200 million T cells. Points from the study as a whole: Per a later analysis, about 18,000 TCR beta sequences showed association with HLA alleles at 0.05 false discovery rate. According to a later analysis, most TCR beta chains associated with CMV appeared HLA-restricted. The authors later found TCR association rates varying by HLA locus, with DRB1 most and HLA-C fewest.

The CDR3 runs to 15 residues. In germline, CDR1 is SNHLY, CDR2 FYNNEI. 13 Jbeta primers and 60 Vbeta primers were used for the PCR. The data were produced by immunoSEQ multiplex PCR, yet TCRdb's version contains in-frame clones alone and is incomplete. This sample has some 220,000 clones, with around 83% found just once. In the case of this clone: The antigen is undetermined. One end of the junction varies from germline; a read error may be responsible.

The V gene is TRBV2, the J gene TRBJ1-3, with 10 bases lining up with TRBD1. The clonotype comes from a girl aged 2 to 10 in good health and CMV-seronegative. Sequenced sample: PBMCs. The CDR3: CASRSDRGRRNTVYF. Written as DNA, the CDR3 is TGTGCCAGCAGGTCCGACAGGGGGCGAAGAAACACCGTATATTTT.